Reported below is one T cell receptor (beta chain). Assay used: immunoSEQ multiplex PCR; TCRdb lists only in-frame clones, some missing. The sample shows about 110,000 clones, roughly 88% of them seen only once. The germline gives CDR1 MNHEY, CDR2 SVGAGI. V was cut by 4 bases and J by 5 bases, with 14 bases left in between. CDR3 length equals 15 residues. The sample is drawn from a study of cytomegalovirus exposure and HLA in healthy donors. The chain is built from TRBV6-5 and TRBJ2-2; D may be TRBD2 (6 bases). Specimen: PBMCs. This clonotype was obtained from a woman between 18 and 30 years old in good health and CMV-seronegative. The CDR3 DNA reads as TGTGCCAGCAGTTCGGCCGGACTACCGACCGGGGAGCTGTTTTTT. Amino acid sequence: CASSSAGLPTGELFF.